A single sample gave rise to the 10 T cell receptor beta chains below, sequenced in a study of T-cell reconstitution after alpha-beta-depleted transplantation in children. Unique molecular identifiers were built into the TCRbeta library. TCRdb re-called the PCR reads through MiXCR, storing one row per CDR3 protein. Of 230,000 or so distinct CDR3 sequences in the sample, around 12% were seen once. Source: PBMCs from the stem cell graft donor, taken from the stem cell graft. These receptors originate from a human donor who donated a stem cell graft to a child with acute lymphoblastic leukemia.

This clonotype was picked up many times. This chain joins TRBV12-3 or TRBV12-4 and TRBJ1-2; 7 bases line up with TRBD1. CDR3 length equals 14 residues. The trim removed 5 bases at V and 8 bases at J, leaving 11 bases unmatched. The DNA of the CDR3 is TGTGCCAGCAGTACAACGACAGGGCGAGGAGGCTACACCTTC. Translated, it gives CASSTTTGRGGYTF.

This clonotype has more than one count but fewer than ten. This chain uses TRBV20-1 with TRBJ1-5; D remains ambiguous. Per germline, CDR1 DFQATT and CDR2 SNEGSKA (reference sequence). The germline V and J ends were trimmed by 5 bases and 6 bases, with 17 bases remaining between them. This CDR3 has 14 amino acids. The CDR3: CSAHTTETGQPQHF. In DNA form, the CDR3 reads TGCAGTGCTCACACGACCGAGACGGGTCAGCCCCAGCATTTT.

The table lists this clonotype with many counts. The chain carries TRBV2 and TRBJ1-5, with 8 positions matching TRBD1. The CDR3 is 13 residues long. Germline lookup yields CDR1 SNHLY and CDR2 FYNNEI. Trimming took 7 bases from V and 6 from J; bases not matched to a gene: 5. The CDR3 DNA is TGTGCCAGCATGGCACAGGGGGTTCAGCCCCAGCATTTT. Translated, it gives CASMAQGVQPQHF.

This clonotype was recorded at least ten times. The chain employs TRBV5-1 and TRBJ2-1; 10 bases fit TRBD2. Trimming took 7 bases from V and 4 from J; bases not matched to a gene: 8. The germline gives CDR1 SGHRS, CDR2 YFSETQ. The CDR3 has 15 residues. The CDR3 is CASSSSGGSYNEQFF. CDR3 nucleotide sequence: TGCGCCAGCTCGTCTAGCGGGGGCTCTTACAATGAGCAGTTCTTC.

About this clonotype itself: Germline and junction disagree at one end, which may indicate a read error. The rearrangement joins TRBV6-2 or TRBV6-3 to TRBJ2-3; possible D gene TRBD2, 7 bases. The CDR3 length is 16 residues. Germline CDR1 reads MNHEY; CDR2 reads SVGEGT. The CDR3 is CASRLRRGRAADTQYF. The CDR3 nucleotides read TGTGCCAGCAGGCTACGAAGGGGGAGGGCAGCAGATACCCAGTATTTT.

This clonotype occurred many times. CDR3 sequence: CASAEAVPYEQYF. The CDR3 DNA sequence: TGTGCCAGCGCTGAGGCAGTCCCCTACGAGCAGTACTTC. The gene calls are TRBV6-2 or TRBV6-3 and TRBJ2-7; D is unclear. Germline values: CDR1 MNHEY, CDR2 SVGEGT. The CDR3 runs to 13 residues. The V gene lost 8 bases and the J gene lost 2 bases, with 13 bases spanning the gap.

The table lists this clonotype with many counts. CDR3 sequence reads: CASSSSGTGGGEQYF. For the CDR3, the DNA is TGCGCCAGCAGCTCTTCCGGGACAGGGGGAGGCGAGCAGTACTTC. This rearrangement joins TRBV5-1 to TRBJ2-7, with 11 bases that match TRBD1. There are 15 residues in the CDR3. CDR1 is SGHRS and CDR2 is YFSETQ in the germline V gene. V lost 3 bases, J lost 6 bases, and 8 bases stayed unmatched.

This clonotype was seen many times. J is TRBJ2-3 and V is TRBV3-1, with 11 bases that match TRBD2. After removal of 5 bases from V and 0 bases from J, the junction contained 10 bases not matched to a gene. The CDR3 is made up of 18 amino acids. In germline, CDR1 is LGHDT, CDR2 YNNKEL (reference sequence). The CDR3 here is CASSTLAGELPSTDTQYF. CDR3 in DNA: TGTGCCAGCAGCACACTAGCGGGGGAACTTCCCAGCACAGATACGCAGTATTTT.

In its sample, this clonotype was seen once. The V call is TRBV11-1, the J call TRBJ2-2; 10 bases agree with TRBD2. Losses at the gene ends were 2 bases for V and 3 bases for J; bases not matched to a gene: 6. CDR1 and CDR2 (germline): SGHAT, FQDESV (reference sequence). This CDR3 has 17 residues. CDR3 DNA sequence: TGTGCCAGCAGCTTATATGGGACTAGCGTATACACCGGGGAGCTGTTTTTT. Translation gives CASSLYGTSVYTGELFF.

The chain couples TRBV20-1 to TRBJ2-5; D is ambiguous. There are 15 residues in the CDR3. Trimming took 0 bases from V and 1 from J, leaving 12 bases between them. In germline, CDR1 is DFQATT, CDR2 SNEGSKA (reference sequence). In DNA form, the CDR3 reads TGCAGTGCTAGAGATCCGGTAGCCTTCCAAGAGACCCAGTACTTC. It is translated as CSARDPVAFQETQYF.